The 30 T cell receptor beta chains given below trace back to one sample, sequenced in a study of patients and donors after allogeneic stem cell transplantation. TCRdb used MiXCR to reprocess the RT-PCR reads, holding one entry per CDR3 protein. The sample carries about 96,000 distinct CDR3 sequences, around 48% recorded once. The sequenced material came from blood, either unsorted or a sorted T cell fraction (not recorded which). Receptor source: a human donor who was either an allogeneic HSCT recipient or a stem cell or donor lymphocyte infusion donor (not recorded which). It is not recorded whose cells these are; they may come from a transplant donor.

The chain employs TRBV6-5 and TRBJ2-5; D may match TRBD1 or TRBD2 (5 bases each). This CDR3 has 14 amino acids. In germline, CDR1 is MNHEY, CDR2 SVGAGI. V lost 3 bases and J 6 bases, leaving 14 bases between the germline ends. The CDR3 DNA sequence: TGTGCCAGCAGTTATCGGGGACCGGGGAAGACCCAGTACTTC. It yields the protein CASSYRGPGKTQYF.

CDR3 DNA sequence: TGTGCCAGCAGTGGGGACAGGGGTAACTATGGCTACACCTTC. Protein: CASSGDRGNYGYTF. The gene calls are TRBV12-3 or TRBV12-4 and TRBJ1-2, with 10 bases aligning to TRBD1. Trimming took 5 bases from V and 1 from J; bases not matched to a gene: 1. This CDR3 region has 14 residues.

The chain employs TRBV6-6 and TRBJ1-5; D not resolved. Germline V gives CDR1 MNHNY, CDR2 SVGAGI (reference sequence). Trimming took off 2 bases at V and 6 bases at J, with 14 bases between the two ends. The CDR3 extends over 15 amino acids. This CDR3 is CASSYTPLGIQPQHF. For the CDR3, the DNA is TGTGCCAGCAGTTACACCCCCTTAGGAATTCAGCCCCAGCATTTT.

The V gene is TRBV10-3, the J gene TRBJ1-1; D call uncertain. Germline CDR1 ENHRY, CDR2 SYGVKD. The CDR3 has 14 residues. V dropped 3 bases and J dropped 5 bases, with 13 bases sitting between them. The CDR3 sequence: CAISDNSRSTEAFF. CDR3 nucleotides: TGTGCCATCAGTGATAATTCTAGAAGTACTGAAGCTTTCTTT.

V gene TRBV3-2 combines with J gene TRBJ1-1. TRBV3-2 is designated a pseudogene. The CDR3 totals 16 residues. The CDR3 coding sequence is TGTGCCAGCAGCCCCACCGTCCAGGAGATGAACACTGAAGCTTTCTTT. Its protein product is CASSPTVQEMNTEAFF.

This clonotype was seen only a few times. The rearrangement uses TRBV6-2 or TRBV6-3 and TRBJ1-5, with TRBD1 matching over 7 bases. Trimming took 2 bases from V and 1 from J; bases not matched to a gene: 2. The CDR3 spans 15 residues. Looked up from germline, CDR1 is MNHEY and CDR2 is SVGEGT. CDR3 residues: CASSYLQGSNQPQHF. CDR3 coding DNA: TGTGCCAGCAGTTACCTACAGGGGAGCAATCAGCCCCAGCATTTT.

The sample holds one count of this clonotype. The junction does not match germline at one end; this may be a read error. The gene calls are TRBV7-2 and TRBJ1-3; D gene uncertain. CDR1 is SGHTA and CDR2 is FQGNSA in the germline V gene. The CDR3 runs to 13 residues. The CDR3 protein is CASSLAAGNTTYF. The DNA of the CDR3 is TGTGCCAGCAGCTTAGCAGCTGGAAACACCACATATTTT.

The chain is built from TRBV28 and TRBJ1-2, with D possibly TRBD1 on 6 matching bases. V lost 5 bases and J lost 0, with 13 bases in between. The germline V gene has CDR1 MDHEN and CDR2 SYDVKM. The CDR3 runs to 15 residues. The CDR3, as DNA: TGTGCCAGCAGTCCGACCCGGACAGCTAACTATGGCTACACCTTC. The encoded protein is CASSPTRTANYGYTF.

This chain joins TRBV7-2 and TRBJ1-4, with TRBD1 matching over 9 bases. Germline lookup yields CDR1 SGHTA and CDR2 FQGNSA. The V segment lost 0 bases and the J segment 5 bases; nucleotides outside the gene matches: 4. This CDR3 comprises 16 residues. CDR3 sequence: CASSLAPGQGNEKLFF. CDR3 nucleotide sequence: TGTGCCAGCAGCTTAGCCCCTGGACAGGGGAATGAAAAACTGTTTTTT.

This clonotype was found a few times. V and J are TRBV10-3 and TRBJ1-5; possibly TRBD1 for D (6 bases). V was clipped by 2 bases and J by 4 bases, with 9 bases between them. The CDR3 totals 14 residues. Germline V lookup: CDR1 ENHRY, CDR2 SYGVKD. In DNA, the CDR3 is TGTGCCATCAGTGAGGACAGGACGAATCAGCCCCAGCATTTT. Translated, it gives CAISEDRTNQPQHF.

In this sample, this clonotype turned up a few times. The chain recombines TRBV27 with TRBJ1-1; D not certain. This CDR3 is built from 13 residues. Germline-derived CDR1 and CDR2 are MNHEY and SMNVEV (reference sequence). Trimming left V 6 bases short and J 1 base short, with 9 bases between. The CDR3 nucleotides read TGTGCCAGCAGCCGGGGAGAGAACACTGAAGCTTTCTTT. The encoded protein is CASSRGENTEAFF.

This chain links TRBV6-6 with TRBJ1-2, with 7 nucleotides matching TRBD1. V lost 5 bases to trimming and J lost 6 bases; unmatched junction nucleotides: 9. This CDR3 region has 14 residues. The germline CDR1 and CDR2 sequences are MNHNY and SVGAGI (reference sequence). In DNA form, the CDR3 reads TGTGCCAGCAGTGAACAGGGGCTGCCTCATGGCTACACCTTC. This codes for CASSEQGLPHGYTF.

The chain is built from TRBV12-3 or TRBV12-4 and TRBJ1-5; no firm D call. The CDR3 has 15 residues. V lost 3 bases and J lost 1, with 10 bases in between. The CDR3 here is CASSFGESSNQPQHF. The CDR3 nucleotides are TGTGCCAGCAGTTTTGGGGAGTCGAGCAATCAGCCCCAGCATTTT.

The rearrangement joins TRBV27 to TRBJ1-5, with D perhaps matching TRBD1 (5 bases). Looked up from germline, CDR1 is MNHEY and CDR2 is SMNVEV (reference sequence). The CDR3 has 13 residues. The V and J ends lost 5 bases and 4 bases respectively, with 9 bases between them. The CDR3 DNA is TGTGCCAGCAGTACGACAGAAAATCAGCCCCAGCATTTT. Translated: CASSTTENQPQHF.

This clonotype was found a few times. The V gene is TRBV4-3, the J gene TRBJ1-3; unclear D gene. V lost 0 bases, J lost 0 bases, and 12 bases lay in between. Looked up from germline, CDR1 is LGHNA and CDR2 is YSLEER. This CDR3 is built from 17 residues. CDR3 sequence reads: CASSQEFRGDSGNTIYF. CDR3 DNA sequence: TGCGCCAGCAGCCAAGAATTCCGGGGTGACTCTGGAAACACCATATATTTT.

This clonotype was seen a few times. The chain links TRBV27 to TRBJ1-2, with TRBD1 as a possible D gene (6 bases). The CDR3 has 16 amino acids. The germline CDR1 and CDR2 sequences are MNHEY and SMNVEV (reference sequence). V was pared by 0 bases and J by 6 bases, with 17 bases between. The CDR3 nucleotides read TGTGCCAGCAGTTTATCTAGTCACGGGACAAGGGATGGCTACACCTTC. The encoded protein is CASSLSSHGTRDGYTF.

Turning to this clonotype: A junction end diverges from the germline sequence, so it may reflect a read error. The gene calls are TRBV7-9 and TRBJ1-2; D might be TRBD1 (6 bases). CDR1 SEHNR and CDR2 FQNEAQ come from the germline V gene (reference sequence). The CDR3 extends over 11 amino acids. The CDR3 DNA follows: TGTGCCAGCAGCTTATGGGGGCCGCTCCTCTTC. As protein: CASSLWGPLLF.

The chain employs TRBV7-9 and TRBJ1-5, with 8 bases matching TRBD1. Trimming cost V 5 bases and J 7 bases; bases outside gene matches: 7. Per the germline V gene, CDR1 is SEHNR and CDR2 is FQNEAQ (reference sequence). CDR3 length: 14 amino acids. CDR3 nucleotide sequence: TGTGCCAGCAGCCTGGACAGGGACCCGCAGCCCCAGCATTTT. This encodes CASSLDRDPQPQHF.

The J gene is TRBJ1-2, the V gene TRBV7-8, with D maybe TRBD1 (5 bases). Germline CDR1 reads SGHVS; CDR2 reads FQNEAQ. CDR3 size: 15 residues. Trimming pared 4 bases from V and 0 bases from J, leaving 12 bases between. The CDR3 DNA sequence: TGTGCCAGCAGCTCATGGGACGGTCCTAACTATGGCTACACCTTC. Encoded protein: CASSSWDGPNYGYTF.

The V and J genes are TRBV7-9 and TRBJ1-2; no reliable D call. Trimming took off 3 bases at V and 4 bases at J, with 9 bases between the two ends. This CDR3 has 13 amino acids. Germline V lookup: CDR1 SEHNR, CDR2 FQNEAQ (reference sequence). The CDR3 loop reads CASSLDPFYGYTF. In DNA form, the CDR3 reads TGTGCCAGCAGCTTGGACCCTTTCTATGGCTACACCTTC.

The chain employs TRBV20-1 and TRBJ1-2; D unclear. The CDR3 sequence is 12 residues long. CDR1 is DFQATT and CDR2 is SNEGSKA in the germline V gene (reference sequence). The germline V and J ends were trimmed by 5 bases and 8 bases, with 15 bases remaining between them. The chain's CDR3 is CSAFIGASGYTF. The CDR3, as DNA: TGCAGTGCTTTTATCGGTGCGAGCGGCTACACCTTC.

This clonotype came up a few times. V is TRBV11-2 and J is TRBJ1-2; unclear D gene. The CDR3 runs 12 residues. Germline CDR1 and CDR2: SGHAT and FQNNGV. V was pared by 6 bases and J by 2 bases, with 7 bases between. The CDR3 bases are TGTGCCAGCAGTAGGGAAAACTATGGCTACACCTTC. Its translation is CASSRENYGYTF. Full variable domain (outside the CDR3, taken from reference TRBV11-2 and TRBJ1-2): EAGVAQSPRYKIIEKRQSVAFWCNPISGHATLYWYQQILGQGPKLLIQFQNNGVVDDSQLPKDRFSAERLKGVDSTLKIQPAKLEDSAVYLCASSRENYGYTFGSGTRLTVV.

CDR3 sequence: CASSATGVDEKLFF. DNA for the CDR3: TGTGCCAGCAGTGCAACAGGGGTGGATGAAAAACTGTTTTTT. The chain carries TRBV25-1 and TRBJ1-4; 7 bases align to TRBD1. Per the germline V gene, CDR1 is MGHDK and CDR2 is SYGVNS. The junction had 5 bases not matched to a gene; V was cut back by 4 bases and J by 6 bases. The CDR3 runs to 14 residues.

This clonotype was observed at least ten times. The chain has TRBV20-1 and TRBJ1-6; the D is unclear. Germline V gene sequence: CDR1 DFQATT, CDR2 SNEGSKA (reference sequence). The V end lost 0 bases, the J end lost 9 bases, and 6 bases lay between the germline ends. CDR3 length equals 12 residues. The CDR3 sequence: CSARDLFSPLHF. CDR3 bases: TGCAGTGCTAGAGATCTGTTTTCACCCCTCCACTTT.

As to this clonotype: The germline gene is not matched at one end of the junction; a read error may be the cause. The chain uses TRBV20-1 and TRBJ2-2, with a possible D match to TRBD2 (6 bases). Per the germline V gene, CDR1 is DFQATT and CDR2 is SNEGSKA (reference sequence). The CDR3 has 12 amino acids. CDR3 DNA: TGCAGTGCCCTGGGACTGACCGAGGAGCTGTTTTTT. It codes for CSALGLTEELFF.

The CDR3 DNA is TGCAGTGCGAGGCCCCCGACGGGCGAAAAACTGTTTTTT. This gives the protein CSARPPTGEKLFF. This rearrangement joins TRBV20-1 to TRBJ1-4; D is uncertain. The CDR3 loop spans 13 amino acids. V was shortened by 6 bases and J by 8 bases, with 16 bases between the two germline ends. Germline V CDR1 and CDR2: DFQATT, SNEGSKA (reference sequence).

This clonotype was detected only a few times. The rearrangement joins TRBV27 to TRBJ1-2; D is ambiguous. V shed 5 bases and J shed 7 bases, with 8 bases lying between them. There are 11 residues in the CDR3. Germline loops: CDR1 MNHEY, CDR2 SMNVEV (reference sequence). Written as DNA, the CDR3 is TGTGCCAGCAGTGGCGATAGTGGCTACACCTTC. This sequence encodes CASSGDSGYTF.

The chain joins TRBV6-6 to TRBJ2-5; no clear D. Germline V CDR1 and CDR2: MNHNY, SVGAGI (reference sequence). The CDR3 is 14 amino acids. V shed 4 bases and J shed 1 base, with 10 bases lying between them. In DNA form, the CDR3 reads TGTGCCAGCAGTTTCGAAATCTTCCAAGAGACCCAGTACTTC. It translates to CASSFEIFQETQYF.

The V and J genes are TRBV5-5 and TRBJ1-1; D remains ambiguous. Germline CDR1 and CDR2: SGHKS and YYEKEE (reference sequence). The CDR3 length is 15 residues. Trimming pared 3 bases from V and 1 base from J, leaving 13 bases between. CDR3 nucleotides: TGTGCCAGCAGCTCTGTGTGGGCGGAGAACACTGAAGCTTTCTTT. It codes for CASSSVWAENTEAFF.

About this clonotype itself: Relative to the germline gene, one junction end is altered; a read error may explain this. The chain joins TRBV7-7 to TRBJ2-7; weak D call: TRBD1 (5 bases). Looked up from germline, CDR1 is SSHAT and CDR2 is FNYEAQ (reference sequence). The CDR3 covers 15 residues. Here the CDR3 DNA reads TGTGCTAGCAGCTTAGTAAAGGGGCGGCCCTACGAGCAGTACTTC. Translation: CASSLVKGRPYEQYF.